This T cell receptor beta chain was sequenced for a study of T cell responses to AZD1222 COVID-19 vaccine. Measured with immunoSEQ multiplex PCR; TCRdb has only the in-frame clones, and not every one. The repertoire consists of 150,000 to 200,000 clones, with about nine tenths occurring once and the leading ten covering 2.5% to 3%. J gave up 4 bases and V 2 bases, and 7 bases lay outside the gene matches. The CDR3 length is 16 residues. Germline assignment: CDR1 SGHRS and CDR2 YFSETQ. This clone has only one observation. Sequences were derived from peripheral blood, sampled on day 0 of AZD1222 vaccination. The chain joins TRBV5-1 to TRBJ2-2; 8 positions agree with TRBD2. This TCR was recovered from an adult in good health. The CDR3 sequence: CASSLGAGGTTGELFF. The CDR3 nucleotides read TGCGCCAGCAGCTTAGGCGCGGGGGGCACCACCGGGGAGCTGTTTTTT.